These 29 T cell receptor beta chains originate from one sample sequenced in a study of neoadjuvant nivolumab and ipilimumab in lung cancer. Libraries were prepared by immunoSEQ multiplex PCR; TCRdb keeps only in-frame clonotypes and omits some of them. The sample lists around 17,000 clones; approximately 76% were seen once. The material sequenced was tumor tissue, taken after neoadjuvant nivolumab, alone or with ipilimumab, at or shortly before surgery. The receptors here all came from an adult with non-small cell lung cancer.

The chain recombines TRBV6-5 with TRBJ1-1; the D is unclear. The CDR3 sequence is 12 residues long. CDR1 is MNHEY and CDR2 is SVGAGI in the germline V gene. Trimming removed 5 bases from V and 7 bases from J, with 11 bases in between. In DNA, the CDR3 is TGTGCCAGCAGTCCGTTTGGCCTTGAAGCTTTCTTT. Protein sequence: CASSPFGLEAFF.

The chain carries TRBV5-5 and TRBJ1-4; 7 bases line up with TRBD1. This CDR3 spans 14 amino acids. Trimming at V came to 5 bases and at J to 4 bases, leaving 5 bases not matched to a gene. Germline V gene sequence: CDR1 SGHKS, CDR2 YYEKEE (reference sequence). DNA for the CDR3: TGTGCCAGCAGTCAGGGGACAGTTAATGAAAAACTGTTTTTT. Encoded protein: CASSQGTVNEKLFF.

J is TRBJ2-3 and V is TRBV5-1; 8 bases are shared with TRBD1. The junction had 10 bases not matched to a gene; V was cut back by 4 bases and J by 0 bases. Germline CDR1 is SGHRS and CDR2 is YFSETQ. The CDR3 sequence is 17 residues long. The CDR3 region is CASSGGTGASSTDTQYF. The CDR3 DNA is TGCGCCAGCAGCGGGGGGACAGGCGCCTCTAGCACAGATACGCAGTATTTT.

This chain links TRBV11-2 with TRBJ2-1, with D perhaps TRBD1 or TRBD2 (6 bases each). The CDR3 has 13 residues. V was pared by 5 bases and J by 9 bases, with 14 bases between. Germline assignment: CDR1 SGHAT and CDR2 FQNNGV. The CDR3 coding sequence is TGTGCCAGCAGCGCGGGACAATTGGGTGAGCAGTTCTTC. It yields the protein CASSAGQLGEQFF.

The chain couples TRBV7-9 to TRBJ1-2; 9 nucleotides match TRBD1. CDR3 size: 15 residues. V lost 1 base and J lost 10; bases outside the gene matches: 10. Germline V CDR1 and CDR2: SEHNR, FQNEAQ (reference sequence). Here the CDR3 reads CASSLVLGQGLYYTF. The CDR3 nucleotides read TGTGCCAGCAGCTTAGTATTGGGACAGGGACTGTACTACACCTTC.

This sequence joins TRBV28 and TRBJ2-7; 7 positions match TRBD1. The germline CDR1 and CDR2 sequences are MDHEN and SYDVKM. The length of the CDR3 is 13 residues. With 10 bases clipped from V and 5 bases from J, the junction kept 11 bases outside the gene matches. The CDR3 DNA reads as TGTGCCATTTTAGACAGGGCAGAACACGAGCAGTACTTC. Amino acid sequence: CAILDRAEHEQYF.

The sample holds one count of this clone. The V call is TRBV7-6, the J call TRBJ1-4; D gene unclear. The ends were cut back, 5 bases at V and 0 bases at J, with 10 bases in the middle. There are 15 residues in the CDR3. The germline gives CDR1 SGHVS, CDR2 FNYEAQ. CDR3 coding DNA: TGTGCCAGCAGCCAGTCGGGGTCAACTAATGAAAAACTGTTTTTT. Translating it yields CASSQSGSTNEKLFF.

The chain combines TRBV19 with TRBJ1-2; no definite D call. V lost 5 bases to trimming and J lost 2 bases, with 6 bases between them. The CDR3 totals 12 residues. The germline V gene has CDR1 LNHDA and CDR2 SQIVND (reference sequence). The CDR3 DNA sequence: TGTGCCAGTAGTGGGCAGAACTATGGCTACACCTTC. Residues: CASSGQNYGYTF.

V and J are TRBV2 and TRBJ1-2; D unclear. Germline loops: CDR1 SNHLY, CDR2 FYNNEI. This CDR3 spans 14 amino acids. With 5 bases removed from V and 6 bases from J, the gap between germline ends came to 16 bases. The CDR3 loop reads CASSPMADADGYTF. The CDR3 DNA follows: TGTGCCAGCAGTCCTATGGCTGACGCGGATGGCTACACCTTC.

The chain has TRBV5-5 and TRBJ1-5, with TRBD1 identical over 8 bases. The junction had 8 bases not matched to a gene; V was cut back by 4 bases and J by 2 bases. The CDR3 has 16 amino acids. Germline loops: CDR1 SGHKS, CDR2 YYEKEE (reference sequence). The CDR3 is CASSPPTGVGNQPQHF. In DNA, the CDR3 is TGTGCCAGCAGCCCACCGACAGGGGTGGGCAATCAGCCCCAGCATTTT. Looking up the rest from reference TRBV5-5 and TRBJ1-5 gives the full variable domain: DAGVTQSPTHLIKTRGQQVTLRCSPISGHKSVSWYQQVLGQGPQFIFQYYEKEERGRGNFPDRFSARQFPNYSSELNVNALLLGDSALYLCASSPPTGVGNQPQHFGDGTRLSIL.

The chain combines TRBV9 with TRBJ2-1; perhaps TRBD2 as D (7 bases). The germline V gene has CDR1 SGDLS and CDR2 YYNGEE. There are 17 residues in the CDR3. Trimming pared 0 bases from V and 0 bases from J, leaving 13 bases between. CDR3 in DNA: TGTGCCAGCAGCGTAGATGTGGCGGGGGCCTCCTACAATGAGCAGTTCTTC. Its translation is CASSVDVAGASYNEQFF.

The chain combines TRBV12-5 with TRBJ2-7, with D uncertain. The germline V gene has CDR1 LGHNT and CDR2 FRNRAP. Trimming cost V 6 bases and J 3 bases, with 3 bases left between them. The CDR3 runs 10 residues. The CDR3, as DNA: TGTGCTAGTGGGGACTACGAGCAGTACTTC. This translates into CASGDYEQYF.

This chain connects TRBV30 to TRBJ1-5; a possible D gene is TRBD1 (6 bases). Trimming removed 3 bases at V and 5 bases at J, with 11 bases between. Germline CDR1 and CDR2: GTSNPN and SVGIG (reference sequence). The CDR3 is 13 residues long. CDR3 region: CAWSPGGDQPQHF. In DNA, the CDR3 is TGTGCCTGGAGCCCGGGGGGCGATCAGCCCCAGCATTTT.

The V and J genes are TRBV29-1 and TRBJ1-3, with TRBD1 identical over 9 bases. Germline CDR1 SQVTM, CDR2 ANQGSEA. This CDR3 has 13 residues. The V gene end was trimmed by 8 bases and the J gene end by 7 bases; junction bases not matched to a gene: 9. CDR3 sequence reads: CSSLRDRANTIYF. The CDR3 nucleotides read TGCAGCTCACTCCGGGACAGGGCGAACACCATATATTTT.

This chain uses TRBV6-5 with TRBJ2-7; 8 nucleotides line up with TRBD2. This CDR3 region has 14 residues. Germline CDR1 reads MNHEY; CDR2 reads SVGAGI. The V and J ends lost 5 bases and 3 bases, in that order; junction bases with no gene match: 6. CDR3 loop: CASSKNGGDYEQYF. CDR3 DNA sequence: TGTGCCAGCAGTAAGAACGGGGGGGACTACGAGCAGTACTTC.

The genes are TRBV6-9 and TRBJ2-5, with no clear D. This CDR3 comprises 12 residues. Germline CDR1 and CDR2: MNHGY and SVAAGI. The germline V and J ends were trimmed by 8 bases and 0 bases, with 7 bases remaining between them. The CDR3 here is CASASYQETQYF. DNA for the CDR3: TGTGCCAGCGCATCCTACCAAGAGACCCAGTACTTC.

J is TRBJ1-1 and V is TRBV6-5, with D perhaps matching TRBD1 (6 bases). The CDR3 has 13 residues. The germline CDR1 and CDR2 sequences are MNHEY and SVGAGI. V lost 8 bases and J lost 5, with 15 bases in between. This CDR3 is CASAGGAWTEAFF. The CDR3 DNA follows: TGTGCCAGCGCCGGGGGGGCTTGGACTGAAGCTTTCTTT.

V gene TRBV4-1 combines with J gene TRBJ2-7; possibly TRBD1 or TRBD2 for D (6 bases each). The CDR3 loop spans 17 amino acids. CDR1 is MGHRA and CDR2 is YSYEKL in the germline V gene. Trimming took off 0 bases at V and 4 bases at J, with 19 bases between the two ends. DNA for the CDR3: TGCGCCAGCAGCCAAGATTGGGCCGGAGGGGGGACTTACGAGCAGTACTTC. Translated: CASSQDWAGGGTYEQYF.

This clone was seen a handful of times. This sequence joins TRBV5-1 and TRBJ1-2; 9 bases align to TRBD1. The CDR3 has 15 amino acids. Germline V gene data show CDR1 as SGHRS and CDR2 as YFSETQ. V was clipped by 0 bases and J by 8 bases; unmatched bases: 8. The CDR3 here is CASSLETGGRGGYTF. CDR3 DNA sequence: TGCGCCAGCAGCTTGGAAACAGGGGGCAGGGGAGGCTACACCTTC.

The chain recombines TRBV7-2 with TRBJ1-6; no clear D. Looked up from germline, CDR1 is SGHTA and CDR2 is FQGNSA. Trimming took 4 bases from V and 11 from J, leaving 12 bases between them. The CDR3 sequence is 13 residues long. In DNA form, the CDR3 reads TGTGCCAGCAGCTCCGGGATCGGGACACCCCTCCACTTT. Amino acid sequence: CASSSGIGTPLHF.

V gene TRBV19 combines with J gene TRBJ1-6, with a tentative D call TRBD1 (5 bases). The V and J ends lost 4 bases and 6 bases respectively, with 13 bases between them. Germline CDR1 is LNHDA and CDR2 is SQIVND (reference sequence). This CDR3 spans 15 amino acids. The CDR3 spells CASSTGTEFNSPLHF. The CDR3 nucleotides are TGTGCCAGTAGTACCGGGACGGAGTTTAATTCACCCCTCCACTTT.

The chain is built from TRBV28 and TRBJ1-6; 10 bases align to TRBD1. V was pared by 4 bases and J by 9 bases, with 6 bases of the junction left unmatched. The germline V gene has CDR1 MDHEN and CDR2 SYDVKM. The CDR3 contains 15 residues. CDR3 protein: CASSSFRDRGSPLHF. The CDR3 DNA reads as TGTGCCAGCAGTTCGTTCCGGGACAGGGGTTCACCCCTCCACTTT. Full variable domain (missing parts from reference TRBV28 and TRBJ1-6): DVKVTQSSRYLVKRTGEKVFLECVQDMDHENMFWYRQDPGLGLRLIYFSYDVKMKEKGDIPEGYSVSREKKERFSLILESASTNQTSMYLCASSSFRDRGSPLHFGNGTRLTVT.

The chain recombines TRBV18 with TRBJ2-1; 11 nucleotides agree with TRBD1. CDR1 KGHSH and CDR2 LQKENI come from the germline V gene. The CDR3 contains 19 residues. V lost 0 bases to trimming and J lost 0 bases; unmatched junction nucleotides: 7. The chain's CDR3 is CASSPPRGQGASSYNEQFF. The DNA of the CDR3 is TGTGCCAGCTCACCACCTCGAGGACAGGGGGCTAGCTCCTACAATGAGCAGTTCTTC. Full variable domain (rest looked up from reference TRBV18 and TRBJ2-1): NAGVMQNPRHLVRRRGQEARLRCSPMKGHSHVYWYRQLPEEGLKFMVYLQKENIIDESGMPKERFSAEFPKEGPSILRIQQVVRGDSAAYFCASSPPRGQGASSYNEQFFGPGTRLTVL.

In its sample, this clone was seen once. The V call is TRBV7-9, the J call TRBJ2-7, with TRBD1 identical over 8 bases. The CDR3 runs to 16 residues. Germline values: CDR1 SEHNR, CDR2 FQNEAQ (reference sequence). The V gene end was trimmed by 5 bases and the J gene end by 4 bases; junction bases not matched to a gene: 13. CDR3 DNA: TGTGCCAGCAGCCGCGACCAGGGGGCTGAGGTATACGAGCAGTACTTC. Its protein product is CASSRDQGAEVYEQYF.

The chain couples TRBV7-9 to TRBJ2-3, with 8 nucleotides matching TRBD2. This CDR3 region has 15 residues. Trimming removed 3 bases from V and 0 bases from J; junction bases left unmatched: 2. Germline CDR1 reads SEHNR; CDR2 reads FQNEAQ (reference sequence). CDR3 sequence reads: CASSFSGGSTDTQYF. The CDR3 DNA sequence: TGTGCCAGCAGCTTCTCGGGGGGGAGCACAGATACGCAGTATTTT.

The chain couples TRBV13 to TRBJ2-3; 14 bases fit TRBD2. This CDR3 is built from 17 residues. Germline V lookup: CDR1 PRHDT, CDR2 FYEKMQ (reference sequence). J was trimmed by 2 bases and V by 3 bases; bases with no gene match: 4. This CDR3 reads CASSFGTSGGNTDTQYF. Written as DNA, the CDR3 is TGTGCCAGCAGCTTCGGGACTAGCGGGGGTAACACAGATACGCAGTATTTT.

The V gene is TRBV2, the J gene TRBJ1-4; 7 bases agree with TRBD1. The CDR3 covers 16 residues. Germline V CDR1 and CDR2: SNHLY, FYNNEI. Trimming at V came to 8 bases and at J to 0 bases, leaving 9 bases not matched to a gene. The CDR3 protein is CASRWDRIATNEKLFF. For the CDR3, the DNA is TGTGCCAGCCGTTGGGACAGAATTGCAACTAATGAAAAACTGTTTTTT.

This clone has a handful of counts. The chain couples TRBV18 to TRBJ1-4; D perhaps matches TRBD1 (5 bases). Looked up from germline, CDR1 is KGHSH and CDR2 is LQKENI. V was cut by 0 bases and J by 10 bases, with 9 bases left in between. The CDR3 runs to 13 residues. CDR3 DNA: TGTGCCAGCTCACCACCGGGGGAGGCAAAACTGTTTTTT. Its translation: CASSPPGEAKLFF.

The V and J genes are TRBV10-1 and TRBJ1-1; D is ambiguous. From germline, CDR1 is WNHNN and CDR2 SYGVQD (reference sequence). This CDR3 is built from 11 residues. Trimming removed 3 bases at V and 7 bases at J, with 6 bases between. The DNA of the CDR3 is TGCGCCAGCAGTGACGGGTATGAAGCTTTCTTT. Its protein is CASSDGYEAFF.